This TCR beta chain came from a study of OX40 agonist ivuxolimab in advanced cancers. No patient had autoimmune disease or received systemic immunosuppression. Measured with immunoSEQ multiplex PCR; TCRdb has only the in-frame clones, and not every one. The sample includes approximately 130,000 clones, approximately 90% of them seen just once. With respect to this clone: Its specificity is unknown.

V was trimmed by 4 bases and J by 0 bases, leaving 18 bases between them. This CDR3 comprises 17 residues. CDR1 and CDR2 (germline): SGHTA, FQGNSA. Study results and caveats: By week 6 at 0.1 to 3.0 mg/kg, blood CD4+ and CD8+ T cells had expanded clonally.

The receptor's source is an adult with an advanced solid tumor such as melanoma, head and neck, liver or kidney cancer. The input for sequencing was CD4+ or CD8+ T cells sorted from blood, taken in a trial of the OX40 agonist ivuxolimab. This rearrangement joins TRBV7-2 to TRBJ1-2, with D perhaps TRBD1 (6 bases). For the CDR3, the DNA is TGTGCCAGCAGCTCCGCCTCGGAGGGGGGGGCTAACTATGGCTACACCTTC. Translated: CASSSASEGGANYGYTF.